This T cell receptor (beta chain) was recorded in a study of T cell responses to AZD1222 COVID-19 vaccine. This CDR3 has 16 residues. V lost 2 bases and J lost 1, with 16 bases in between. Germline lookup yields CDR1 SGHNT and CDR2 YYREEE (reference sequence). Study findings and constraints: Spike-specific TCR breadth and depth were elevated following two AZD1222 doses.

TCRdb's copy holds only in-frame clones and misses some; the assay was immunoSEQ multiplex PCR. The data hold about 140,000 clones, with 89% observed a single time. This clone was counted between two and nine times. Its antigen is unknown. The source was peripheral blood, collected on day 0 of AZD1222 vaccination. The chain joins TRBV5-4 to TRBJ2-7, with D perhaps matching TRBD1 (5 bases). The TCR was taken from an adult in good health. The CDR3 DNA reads TGTGCCAGCAGCTTAGGAACTACAAGGGGTTCCTACGAGCAGTACTTC. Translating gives CASSLGTTRGSYEQYF.